These 8 T cell receptor beta chains came from one sample sequenced in a study of a mutant IDH1 vaccine in newly diagnosed glioma. For these TCRs, the target antigens are not known. Time point reported: week 5, during vaccination. Every vaccination contained 300 ug of the mutant IDH1 20-mer peptide and was paired with topical imiquimod. The table came from immunoSEQ multiplex PCR; TCRdb's copy has only in-frame clones and leaves some out. Among fewer than 65,000 clones listed, 70% to 90% were seen once. Sequenced material: PBMCs, taken from a glioma patient whose treatment included an IDH1 peptide vaccine. Receptors were obtained from a man between 25 and 39 years old with glioma.

The V and J genes are TRBV28 and TRBJ2-2, with D maybe TRBD1 (5 bases). The length of the CDR3 is 14 residues. Trimming removed 3 bases from V and 6 bases from J, with 11 bases in between. Germline CDR1 MDHEN, CDR2 SYDVKM. The CDR3 DNA follows: TGTGCCAGCAGTTTTCATGGGGCCTCCGGGGAGCTGTTTTTT. As protein: CASSFHGASGELFF.

The chain has TRBV15 and TRBJ2-1; D remains unclear. CDR1 and CDR2 (germline): LNHNV, YYDKDF (reference sequence). V was cut by 2 bases and J by 3 bases, with 11 bases left in between. This CDR3 has 15 residues. CDR3 bases: TGTGCCACCAGCAGAACCCCGCATAGCTACAATGAGCAGTTCTTC. This encodes CATSRTPHSYNEQFF.

This chain connects TRBV19 to TRBJ1-5; TRBD1 is a possible D gene (5 bases). The V end was cut by 1 base, the J end by 4 bases, with 17 bases between. CDR1 and CDR2 (germline): LNHDA, SQIVND (reference sequence). The CDR3 spans 17 residues. CDR3 nucleotides: TGTGCCAGTAGTATAGGGGGGATAGGGACGGCTAATCAGCCCCAGCATTTT. The encoded protein is CASSIGGIGTANQPQHF. Full variable domain (remainder filled in from reference TRBV19 and TRBJ1-5): DGGITQSPKYLFRKEGQNVTLSCEQNLNHDAMYWYRQDPGQGLRLIYYSQIVNDFQKGDIAEGYSVSREKKESFPLTVTSAQKNPTAFYLCASSIGGIGTANQPQHFGDGTRLSIL.

V and J are TRBV15 and TRBJ2-7; D may be TRBD1 (6 bases). Trimming removed 5 bases from V and 2 bases from J, with 16 bases in between. The CDR3 totals 15 residues. The V gene's germline CDR1 is LNHNV and CDR2 YYDKDF (reference sequence). In DNA, the CDR3 is TGTGCCACCAGCGATAGGGACACAAATACCTACGAGCAGTACTTC. Translating gives CATSDRDTNTYEQYF.

V gene TRBV7-2 combines with J gene TRBJ2-1; D not certain. Germline V lookup: CDR1 SGHTA, CDR2 FQGNSA. With 5 bases removed from V and 3 bases from J, the gap between germline ends came to 14 bases. The CDR3 totals 15 residues. The CDR3 bases are TGTGCCAGCAGCGCCGATGAACTACTCTACAATGAGCAGTTCTTC. This translates into CASSADELLYNEQFF. Using reference TRBV7-2 and TRBJ2-1 for the parts outside the CDR3, the full variable domain is GAGVSQSPSNKVTEKGKDVELRCDPISGHTALYWYRQSLGQGLEFLIYFQGNSAPDKSGLPSDRFSAERTGGSVSTLTIQRTQQEDSAVYLCASSADELLYNEQFFGPGTRLTVL.

V gene TRBV6-5 combines with J gene TRBJ1-1; 9 bases are shared with TRBD1. The junction had 7 bases not matched to a gene; V was cut back by 6 bases and J by 5 bases. The CDR3 length is 14 residues. Germline CDR1 reads MNHEY; CDR2 reads SVGAGI. CDR3 amino acids: CASSYRQGGTEAFF. The CDR3 bases are TGTGCCAGCAGCTATAGACAGGGGGGGACTGAAGCTTTCTTT.

In this sample, this clone turned up once. This chain links TRBV9 with TRBJ1-5; D remains unclear. Germline V gene sequence: CDR1 SGDLS, CDR2 YYNGEE. The CDR3 sequence is 15 residues long. V dropped 0 bases and J dropped 0 bases, with 7 bases sitting between them. In nucleotides, the CDR3 is TGTGCCAGCAGCGTAGGGCAATATAGCAATCAGCCCCAGCATTTT. It yields the protein CASSVGQYSNQPQHF.

The chain uses TRBV5-1 and TRBJ2-5; D uncertain. The germline V gene has CDR1 SGHRS and CDR2 YFSETQ. V was shortened by 4 bases and J by 4 bases, with 14 bases between the two germline ends. The CDR3 covers 14 residues. The chain's CDR3 is CASSVVRAGETQYF. DNA for the CDR3: TGCGCCAGCAGCGTTGTAAGGGCTGGAGAGACCCAGTACTTC. The full variable domain, in which reference TRBV5-1 and TRBJ2-5 provide the parts outside the CDR3, is KAGVTQTPRYLIKTRGQQVTLSCSPISGHRSVSWYQQTPGQGLQFLFEYFSETQRNKGNFPGRFSGRQFSNSRSEMNVSTLELGDSALYLCASSVVRAGETQYFGPGTRLLVL.